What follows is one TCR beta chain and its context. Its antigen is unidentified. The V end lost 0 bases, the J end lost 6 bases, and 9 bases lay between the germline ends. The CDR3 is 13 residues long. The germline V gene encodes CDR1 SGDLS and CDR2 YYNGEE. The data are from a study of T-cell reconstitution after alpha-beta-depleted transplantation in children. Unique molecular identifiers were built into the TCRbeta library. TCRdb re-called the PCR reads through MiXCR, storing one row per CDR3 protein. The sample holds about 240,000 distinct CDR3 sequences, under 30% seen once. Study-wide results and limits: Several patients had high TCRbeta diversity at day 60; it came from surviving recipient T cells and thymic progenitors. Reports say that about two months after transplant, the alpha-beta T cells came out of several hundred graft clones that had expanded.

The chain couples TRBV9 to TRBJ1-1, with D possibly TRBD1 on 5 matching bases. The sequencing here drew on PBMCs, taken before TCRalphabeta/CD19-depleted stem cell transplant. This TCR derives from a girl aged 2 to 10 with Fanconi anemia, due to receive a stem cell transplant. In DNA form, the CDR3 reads TGTGCCAGCAGCGTAGAGTGGGGGTCTGAAGCTTTCTTT. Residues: CASSVEWGSEAFF.